This passage covers 3 T cell receptor beta chains from one sample sequenced in a study of blood T cells in healthy people across ages. The use of a sample-barcoded 5' primer and a J-beta primer mix characterized a second PCR of about 7 to 12 cycles. TCRdb passed the 5' RACE reads through MiXCR, listing each CDR3 protein once. The sample contains around 600,000 distinct CDR3 sequences, under 55% of which appear only once. Sequencing used blood. The receptors here all came from an elderly man in good health.

This clonotype was recorded many times. The CDR3 loop reads CASSRNRVDGYTF. In DNA form, the CDR3 reads TGTGCCAGCTCAAGGAACAGGGTGGATGGCTACACCTTC. The V call is TRBV6-5, the J call TRBJ1-2; maybe TRBD1 (6 bases). The germline gives CDR1 MNHEY, CDR2 SVGAGI. The CDR3 length is 13 residues. The germline V and J ends were trimmed by 8 bases and 6 bases, with 16 bases remaining between them.

The chain joins TRBV29-1 to TRBJ1-2, with 7 bases identical to TRBD1. J gave up 6 bases and V 8 bases, and 9 bases lay outside the gene matches. The germline V gene encodes CDR1 SQVTM and CDR2 ANQGSEA. This CDR3 has 12 residues. The CDR3 sequence: CSSLRQGDGYTF. For the CDR3, the DNA is TGCAGCTCCCTTAGACAGGGAGATGGCTACACCTTC. Supplemented by reference TRBV29-1 and TRBJ1-2, the full variable domain reads SAVISQKPSRDICQRGTSLTIQCQVDSQVTMMFWYRQQPGQSLTLIATANQGSEATYESGFVIDKFPISRPNLTFSTLTVSNMSPEDSSIYLCSSLRQGDGYTFGSGTRLTVV.

The V call is TRBV7-9, the J call TRBJ1-4; D may be TRBD1 (6 bases). Germline values: CDR1 SEHNR, CDR2 FQNEAQ (reference sequence). CDR3 length: 14 amino acids. The V gene lost 0 bases and the J gene lost 7 bases, with 9 bases spanning the gap. The CDR3 is CASSLAGQTEKLFF. The CDR3 DNA reads as TGTGCCAGCAGCTTAGCGGGACAAACTGAAAAACTGTTTTTT.